Listed here are 2 T cell receptor beta chains from one sample, sequenced in a study of human thymus T cells. Obtained as resections during corrective heart surgery, the thymus tissue was then studied. TCRdb's table, derived via immunoSEQ multiplex PCR, lists solely in-frame clones and lacks some. The sample contains some 130,000 clones, about 95% of which appear only once. Sequenced material: thymus tissue. These receptors originate from a boy in the first two years of life with a congenital heart defect but otherwise immunologically healthy.

The chain couples TRBV5-4 to TRBJ1-2, with 10 bases fitting TRBD1. V was pared by 0 bases and J by 6 bases, with 8 bases of the junction left unmatched. Germline CDR1 SGHNT, CDR2 YYREEE (reference sequence). The CDR3 length is 16 residues. The DNA of the CDR3 is TGTGCCAGCAGCTTGGTTGACAGGGGGCGGAGAAATGGCTACACCTTC. This translates into CASSLVDRGRRNGYTF.

The chain uses TRBV5-4 and TRBJ1-2; 7 positions match TRBD1. The V segment lost 5 bases and the J segment 12 bases; nucleotides outside the gene matches: 10. This CDR3 comprises 12 residues. Germline V gene lookup returns CDR1 SGHNT and CDR2 YYREEE (reference sequence). The CDR3: CASRTHRGSDTF. DNA for the CDR3: TGTGCCAGCAGGACGCACAGGGGTAGTGACACCTTC.